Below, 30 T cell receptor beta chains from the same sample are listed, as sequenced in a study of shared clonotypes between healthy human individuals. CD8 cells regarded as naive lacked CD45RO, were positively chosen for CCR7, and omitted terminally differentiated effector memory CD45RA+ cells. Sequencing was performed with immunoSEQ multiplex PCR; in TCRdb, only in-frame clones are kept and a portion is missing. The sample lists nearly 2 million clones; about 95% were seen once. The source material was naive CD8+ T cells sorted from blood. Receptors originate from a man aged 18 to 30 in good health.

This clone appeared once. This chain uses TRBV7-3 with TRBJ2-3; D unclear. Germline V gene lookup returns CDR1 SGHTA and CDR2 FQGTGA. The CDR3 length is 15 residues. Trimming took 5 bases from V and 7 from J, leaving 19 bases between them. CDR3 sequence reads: CASSPTVAVGHTQYF. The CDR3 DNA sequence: TGTGCCAGCAGCCCGACCGTGGCAGTCGGCCATACGCAGTATTTT. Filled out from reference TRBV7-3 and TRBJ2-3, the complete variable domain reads GAGVSQTPSNKVTEKGKYVELRCDPISGHTALYWYRQSLGQGPEFLIYFQGTGAADDSGLPNDRFFAVRPEGSVSTLKIQRTERGDSAVYLCASSPTVAVGHTQYFGPGTRLTVL.

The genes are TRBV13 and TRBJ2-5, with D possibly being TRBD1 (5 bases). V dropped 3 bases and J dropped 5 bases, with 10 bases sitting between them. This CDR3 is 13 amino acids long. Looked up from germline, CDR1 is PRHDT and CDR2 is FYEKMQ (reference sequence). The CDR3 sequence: CASSFRARETQYF. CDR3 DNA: TGTGCCAGCAGCTTCAGGGCCCGGGAGACCCAGTACTTC.

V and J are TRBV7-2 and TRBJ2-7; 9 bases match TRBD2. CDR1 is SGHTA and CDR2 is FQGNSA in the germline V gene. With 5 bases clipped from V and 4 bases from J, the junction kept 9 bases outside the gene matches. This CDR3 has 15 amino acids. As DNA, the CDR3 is TGTGCCAGCAGCCTTAATGCGGGGGGGCGATACGAGCAGTACTTC. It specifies CASSLNAGGRYEQYF.

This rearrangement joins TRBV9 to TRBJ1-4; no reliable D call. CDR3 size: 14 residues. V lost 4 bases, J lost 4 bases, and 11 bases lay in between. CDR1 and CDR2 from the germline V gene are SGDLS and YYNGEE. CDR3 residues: CASSPRQSNEKLFF. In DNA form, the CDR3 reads TGTGCCAGCAGCCCCCGTCAAAGTAATGAAAAACTGTTTTTT.

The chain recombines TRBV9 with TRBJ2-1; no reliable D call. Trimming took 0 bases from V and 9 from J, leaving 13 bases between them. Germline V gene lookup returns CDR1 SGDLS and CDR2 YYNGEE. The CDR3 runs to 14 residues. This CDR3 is CASSVDPTVGEQFF. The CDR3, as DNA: TGTGCCAGCAGCGTAGACCCAACCGTCGGTGAGCAGTTCTTC.

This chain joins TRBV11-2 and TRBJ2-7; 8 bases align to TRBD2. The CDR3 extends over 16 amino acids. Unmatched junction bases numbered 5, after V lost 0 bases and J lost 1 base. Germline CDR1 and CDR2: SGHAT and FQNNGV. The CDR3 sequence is CASSLDVSGTSYEQYF. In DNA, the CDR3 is TGTGCCAGCAGCTTAGATGTTAGCGGGACTTCCTACGAGCAGTACTTC.

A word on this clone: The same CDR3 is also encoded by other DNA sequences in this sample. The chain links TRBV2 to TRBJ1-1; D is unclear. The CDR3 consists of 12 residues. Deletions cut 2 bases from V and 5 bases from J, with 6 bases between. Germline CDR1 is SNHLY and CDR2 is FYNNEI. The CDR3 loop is CASSERGTEAFF. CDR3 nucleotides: TGTGCCAGCAGTGAACGAGGTACTGAAGCTTTCTTT. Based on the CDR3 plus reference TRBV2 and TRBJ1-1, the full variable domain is EPEVTQTPSHQVTQMGQEVILRCVPISNHLYFYWYRQILGQKVEFLVSFYNNEISEKSEIFDDQFSVERPDGSNFTLKIRSTKLEDSAMYFCASSERGTEAFFGQGTRLTVV.

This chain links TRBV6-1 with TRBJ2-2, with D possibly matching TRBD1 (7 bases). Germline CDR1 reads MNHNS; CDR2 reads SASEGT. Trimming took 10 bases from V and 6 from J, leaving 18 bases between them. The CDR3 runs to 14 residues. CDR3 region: CATGGTQYSGELFF. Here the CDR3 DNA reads TGTGCCACAGGGGGGACACAATATTCCGGGGAGCTGTTTTTT.

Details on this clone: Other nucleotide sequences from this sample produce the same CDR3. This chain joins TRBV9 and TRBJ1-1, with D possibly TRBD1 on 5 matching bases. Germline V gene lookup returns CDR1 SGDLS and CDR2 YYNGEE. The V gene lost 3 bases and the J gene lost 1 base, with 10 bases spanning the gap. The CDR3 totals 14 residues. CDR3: CASSAGGENTEAFF. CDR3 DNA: TGTGCCAGCAGCGCGGGAGGGGAGAACACTGAAGCTTTCTTT.

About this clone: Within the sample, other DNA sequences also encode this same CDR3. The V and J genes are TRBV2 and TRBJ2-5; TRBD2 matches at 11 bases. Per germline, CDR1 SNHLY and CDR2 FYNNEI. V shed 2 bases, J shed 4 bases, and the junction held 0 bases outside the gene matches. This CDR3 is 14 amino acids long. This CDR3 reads CASSELAGGETQYF. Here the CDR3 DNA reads TGTGCCAGCAGTGAACTAGCGGGAGGAGAGACCCAGTACTTC.

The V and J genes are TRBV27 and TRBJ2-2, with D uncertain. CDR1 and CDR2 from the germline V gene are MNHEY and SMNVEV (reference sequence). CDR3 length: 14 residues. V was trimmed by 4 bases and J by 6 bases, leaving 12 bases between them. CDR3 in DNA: TGTGCCAGCAGTTCCTTCATAACACCCGGGGAGCTGTTTTTT. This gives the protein CASSSFITPGELFF.

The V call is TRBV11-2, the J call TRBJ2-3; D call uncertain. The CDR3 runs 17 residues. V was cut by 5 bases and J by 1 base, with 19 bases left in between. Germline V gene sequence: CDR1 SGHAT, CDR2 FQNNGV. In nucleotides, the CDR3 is TGTGCCAGCAGCGGCGCGCAAATTGCTTGGGGCACAGATACGCAGTATTTT. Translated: CASSGAQIAWGTDTQYF.

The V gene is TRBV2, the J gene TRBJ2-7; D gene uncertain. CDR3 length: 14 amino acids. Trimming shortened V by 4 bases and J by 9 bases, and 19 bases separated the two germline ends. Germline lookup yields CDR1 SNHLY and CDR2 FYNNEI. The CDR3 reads CASSGVESISGQYF. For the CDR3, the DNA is TGTGCCAGCAGTGGGGTCGAGTCAATCTCAGGGCAGTACTTC. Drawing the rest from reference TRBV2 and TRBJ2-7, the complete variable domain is EPEVTQTPSHQVTQMGQEVILRCVPISNHLYFYWYRQILGQKVEFLVSFYNNEISEKSEIFDDQFSVERPDGSNFTLKIRSTKLEDSAMYFCASSGVESISGQYFGPGTRLTVT.

CDR3 amino acids: CSVDGVRSYNEQFF. DNA for the CDR3: TGCAGCGTTGACGGGGTTCGCTCCTACAATGAGCAGTTCTTC. This chain uses TRBV29-1 with TRBJ2-1; weak D call: TRBD2 (5 bases). V was trimmed by 3 bases and J by 0 bases, leaving 9 bases between them. The CDR3 is made up of 14 amino acids. Per germline, CDR1 SQVTM and CDR2 ANQGSEA.

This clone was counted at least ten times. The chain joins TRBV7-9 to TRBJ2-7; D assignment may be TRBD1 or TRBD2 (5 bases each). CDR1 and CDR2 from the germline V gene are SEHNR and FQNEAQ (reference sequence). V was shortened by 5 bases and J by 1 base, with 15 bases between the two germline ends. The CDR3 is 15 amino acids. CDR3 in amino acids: CASSPRWGSSYEQYF. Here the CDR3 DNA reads TGTGCCAGCAGCCCCCGATGGGGGTCATCCTACGAGCAGTACTTC.

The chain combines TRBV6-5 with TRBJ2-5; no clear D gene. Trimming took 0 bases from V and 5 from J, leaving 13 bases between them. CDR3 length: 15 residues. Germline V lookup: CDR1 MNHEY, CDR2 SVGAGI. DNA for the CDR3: TGTGCCAGCAGTTACTCGGGTGACGGTTGGGAGACCCAGTACTTC. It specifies CASSYSGDGWETQYF.

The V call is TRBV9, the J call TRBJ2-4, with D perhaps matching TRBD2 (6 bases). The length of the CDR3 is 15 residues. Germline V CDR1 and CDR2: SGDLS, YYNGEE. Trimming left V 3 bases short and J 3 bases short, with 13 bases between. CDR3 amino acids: CASSGEEGRKNIQYF. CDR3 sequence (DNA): TGTGCCAGCAGCGGCGAGGAGGGCCGCAAAAACATTCAGTACTTC.

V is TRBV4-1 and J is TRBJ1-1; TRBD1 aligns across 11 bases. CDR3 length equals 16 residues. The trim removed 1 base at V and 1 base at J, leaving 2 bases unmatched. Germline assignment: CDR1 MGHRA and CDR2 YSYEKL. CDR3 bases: TGCGCCAGCAGCCAAGGGACAGGGGGCAGGAACACTGAAGCTTTCTTT. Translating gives CASSQGTGGRNTEAFF.

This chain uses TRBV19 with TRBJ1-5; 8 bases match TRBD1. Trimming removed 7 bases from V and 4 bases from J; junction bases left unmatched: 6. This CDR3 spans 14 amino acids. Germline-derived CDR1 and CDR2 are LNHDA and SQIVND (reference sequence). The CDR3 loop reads CASTSTGANQPQHF. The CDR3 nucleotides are TGTGCCAGTACTTCGACAGGGGCTAATCAGCCCCAGCATTTT. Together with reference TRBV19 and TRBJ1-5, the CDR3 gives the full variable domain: DGGITQSPKYLFRKEGQNVTLSCEQNLNHDAMYWYRQDPGQGLRLIYYSQIVNDFQKGDIAEGYSVSREKKESFPLTVTSAQKNPTAFYLCASTSTGANQPQHFGDGTRLSIL.

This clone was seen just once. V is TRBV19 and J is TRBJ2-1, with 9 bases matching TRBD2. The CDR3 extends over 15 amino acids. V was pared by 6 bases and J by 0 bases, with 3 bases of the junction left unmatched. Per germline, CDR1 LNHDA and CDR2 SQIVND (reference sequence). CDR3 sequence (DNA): TGTGCCAGTAGCCCTAGCGGGAACTCCTACAATGAGCAGTTCTTC. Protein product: CASSPSGNSYNEQFF.

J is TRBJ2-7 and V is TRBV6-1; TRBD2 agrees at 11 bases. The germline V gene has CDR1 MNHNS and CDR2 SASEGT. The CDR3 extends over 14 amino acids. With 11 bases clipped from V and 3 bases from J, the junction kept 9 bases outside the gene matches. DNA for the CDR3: TGTGCCGGCGGGGGTACTAGCGGGGGCTACGAGCAGTACTTC. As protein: CAGGGTSGGYEQYF.

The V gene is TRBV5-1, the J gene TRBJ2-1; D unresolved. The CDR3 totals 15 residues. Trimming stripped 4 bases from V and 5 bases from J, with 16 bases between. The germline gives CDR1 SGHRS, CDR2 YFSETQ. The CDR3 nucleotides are TGCGCCAGCAGCCGGTTCCCTGGGGAAAACAATGAGCAGTTCTTC. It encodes CASSRFPGENNEQFF.

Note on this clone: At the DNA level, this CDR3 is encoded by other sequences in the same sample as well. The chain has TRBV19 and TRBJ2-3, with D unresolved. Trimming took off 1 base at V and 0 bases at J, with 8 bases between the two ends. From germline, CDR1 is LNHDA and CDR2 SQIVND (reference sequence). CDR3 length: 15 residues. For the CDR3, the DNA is TGTGCCAGTAGTATAGTCCCGACTAGCACAGATACGCAGTATTTT. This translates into CASSIVPTSTDTQYF.

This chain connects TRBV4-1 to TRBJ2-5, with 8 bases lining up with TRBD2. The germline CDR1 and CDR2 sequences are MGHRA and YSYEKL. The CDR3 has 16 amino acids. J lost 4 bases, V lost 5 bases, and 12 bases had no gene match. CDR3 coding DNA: TGCGCCAGCAGCGACCTGGGGGTAGCGGGAACAGAGACCCAGTACTTC. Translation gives CASSDLGVAGTETQYF.

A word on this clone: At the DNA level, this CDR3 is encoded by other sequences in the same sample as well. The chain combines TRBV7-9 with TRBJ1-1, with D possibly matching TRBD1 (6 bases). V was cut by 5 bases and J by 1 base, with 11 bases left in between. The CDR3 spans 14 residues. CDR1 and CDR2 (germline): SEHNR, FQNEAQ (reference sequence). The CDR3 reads CASSPQGPNTEAFF. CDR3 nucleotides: TGTGCCAGCAGCCCACAGGGACCGAACACTGAAGCTTTCTTT.

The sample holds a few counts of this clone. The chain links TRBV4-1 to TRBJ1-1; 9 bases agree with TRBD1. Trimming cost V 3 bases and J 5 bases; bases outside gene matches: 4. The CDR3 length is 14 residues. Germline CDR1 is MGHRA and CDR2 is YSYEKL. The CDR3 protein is CASSHLTGGTEAFF. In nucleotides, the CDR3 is TGCGCCAGCAGCCATCTGACAGGGGGTACTGAAGCTTTCTTT.

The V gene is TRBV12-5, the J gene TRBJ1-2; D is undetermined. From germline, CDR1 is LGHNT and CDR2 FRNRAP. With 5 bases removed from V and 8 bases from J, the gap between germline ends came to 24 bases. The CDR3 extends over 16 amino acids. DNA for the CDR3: TGTGCTAGTGGTCCCGGGGATCTCCTGCTGTCGTGGGGCTACACCTTC. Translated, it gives CASGPGDLLLSWGYTF.

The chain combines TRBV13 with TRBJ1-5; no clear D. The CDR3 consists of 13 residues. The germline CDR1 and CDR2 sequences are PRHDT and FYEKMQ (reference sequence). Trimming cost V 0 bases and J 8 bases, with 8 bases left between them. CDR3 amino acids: CASSLGGKEPQHF. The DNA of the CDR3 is TGTGCCAGCAGCTTAGGAGGGAAGGAGCCCCAGCATTTT.

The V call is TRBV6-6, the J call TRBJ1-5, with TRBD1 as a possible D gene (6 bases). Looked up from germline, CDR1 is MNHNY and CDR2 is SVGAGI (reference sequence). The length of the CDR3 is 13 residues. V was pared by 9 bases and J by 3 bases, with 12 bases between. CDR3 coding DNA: TGTGCCAGTCGGGACACCGACAATCAGCCCCAGCATTTT. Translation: CASRDTDNQPQHF.

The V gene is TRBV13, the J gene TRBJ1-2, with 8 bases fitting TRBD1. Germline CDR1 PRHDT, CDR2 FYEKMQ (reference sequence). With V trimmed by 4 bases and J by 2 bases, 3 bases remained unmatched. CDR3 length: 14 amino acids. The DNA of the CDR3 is TGTGCCAGCAGCTCCGGACAGGGAAACTATGGCTACACCTTC. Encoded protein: CASSSGQGNYGYTF.